Listed below are T cell receptor beta chains from one sample, sequenced in a study of T cell responses to AZD1222 COVID-19 vaccine. Repertoires were generated with immunoSEQ multiplex PCR, while TCRdb's copy carries only in-frame clones and drops some. The data hold around 92,000 clones, with 86% observed a single time. The sequenced sample was peripheral blood, obtained on day 0 of AZD1222 vaccination. The receptors here all came from an adult in good health. Both conserved end residues are part of each CDR3. Size is stated for part of the rows, as once, few or many counts, or as a class when the clone is expanded.

TRBJ1-4	TRBV18	NA	CASSPLTATNEKLFF
TRBJ2-1	TRBV18	NA	CASSPQVAGDYNEQFF
TRBJ2-1	TRBV5-5	NA	CASSFFPEWVYNEQFF
TRBJ1-2	TRBV5-1	NA	CASRVGSGGYTF
TRBJ2-2	TRBV11-2	once	CASKTERANTGELFF
TRBJ1-6	TRBV5-1	NA	CASSLVQSPSPLHF
TRBJ1-5	TRBV11-3	NA	CASSVETDGTYSNQPQHF
TRBJ2-7	TRBV5-5	NA	CASSLEAHNSYEQYF
TRBJ2-1	TRBV25-1	NA	CASRDPLVGDNEQFF
TRBJ2-6	TRBV5-1	NA	CASSFGRGSGANVLTF
TRBJ2-7	TRBV7-9	NA	CASSLGDGLLPYF
TRBJ2-7	TRBV9	NA	CASSPRDAATYEQYF
TRBJ2-7	TRBV5-5	NA	CASSPAGPGQGYEQYF
TRBJ2-5	TRBV19	NA	CASSIVETGPETQYF
TRBJ1-1	TRBV6-5	NA	CATIKQGNTEAFF
TRBJ2-1	TRBV14	once	CASSQRGGRSEQFF
TRBJ1-5	TRBV19	NA	CASSRQVDQPQHF
TRBJ2-7	TRBV5-6	NA	CASSPPRQQGARYEQYF
TRBJ2-5	TRBV7-2	once	CASSLAPAGQETQYF
TRBJ1-4	TRBV12-3/TRBV12-4	NA	CASSFQARGLFF
TRBJ1-4	TRBV19	NA	CASSPRTGPNEKLFF